The TCR beta chain under discussion was sequenced for a study of blood T cells in healthy people across ages. With a J-beta primer mix and a sample-barcoded 5' primer, a second PCR ran about 7 to 12 cycles. Every sample produced at least 2.5 million CDR3-containing paired-end reads. TCRdb redid the calling of the 5' RACE reads with MiXCR, one entry per CDR3 protein. This table holds fewer than 750,000 distinct CDR3 sequences, 45% to 60% found once. The V and J ends lost 6 bases and 7 bases respectively, with 13 bases between them. The CDR3 spans 13 residues. Per sample, no less than 5.5 micrograms of total RNA were extracted.

Sequenced material: blood. V is TRBV12-3 or TRBV12-4 and J is TRBJ2-4; D not certain. The origin of this receptor is a woman older than 75 in good health. CDR3 bases: TGTGCCAGCAGCCCCCCCGGAGTCAACATTCAGTACTTC. Translated, it gives CASSPPGVNIQYF.